The 15 T cell receptor beta chains in this list originate from one sample, sequenced in a study of human T cells and chemical hapten exposure. Time point described: patch test 2, 6 weeks after DPC sensitization. Treatment indicated: therapeutic diphenylcyclopropenone sensitization with weekly scalp DPC. TCRdb redid the calling of the RACE reads with MiXCR, one entry per CDR3 protein. This sample has fewer than 80,000 distinct CDR3 sequences; 10% to 13% occur once, and the top ten carry around 7.3%. The specimen comprised whole blood, sampled in connection with sensitization to the hapten diphenylcyclopropenone (DPC). The receptors derive from a woman aged 45-65 years with alopecia areata. Some clones in this sample may be carry-over from other donors' samples.

This clonotype has ten or more counts. The genes are TRBV3-1 and TRBJ2-7, with TRBD2 matching over 8 bases. Trimming removed 8 bases from V and 6 bases from J; junction bases left unmatched: 9. This CDR3 region has 13 residues. In germline, CDR1 is LGHDT, CDR2 YNNKEL (reference sequence). CDR3 in amino acids: CASGSAGGREQYF. The CDR3, as DNA: TGTGCCAGCGGTTCGGCGGGAGGTCGCGAGCAGTACTTC.

Many counts were recorded for this clonotype. The chain employs TRBV18 and TRBJ2-1; D gene unclear. This CDR3 has 15 residues. V lost 3 bases and J lost 0, with 9 bases in between. Looked up from germline, CDR1 is KGHSH and CDR2 is LQKENI. CDR3 sequence: CASSPARNSYNEQFF. CDR3 nucleotides: TGTGCCAGCTCACCGGCGCGTAACTCCTACAATGAGCAGTTCTTC.

This clonotype was counted at least ten times. The CDR3 loop reads CASSLRRQLAKNIQYF. The CDR3 DNA is TGTGCCAGCAGCTTGAGGAGACAGTTAGCCAAAAACATTCAGTACTTC. This rearrangement joins TRBV5-6 to TRBJ2-4; D possibly corresponds to TRBD1 (5 bases). Trimming removed 1 base from V and 0 bases from J, with 11 bases in between. The germline CDR1 and CDR2 sequences are SGHDT and YYEEEE. This CDR3 is 16 amino acids long.

The sample holds many counts of this clonotype. The chain links TRBV6-1 to TRBJ2-1; no firm D call. Deletions cut 8 bases from V and 2 bases from J, with 13 bases between. CDR1 is MNHNS, CDR2 SASEGT, per germline. The CDR3 loop spans 14 amino acids. The CDR3 DNA sequence: TGTGCCAGCCTTTGGGCAGACGCCTACAATGAGCAGTTCTTC. Its protein is CASLWADAYNEQFF.

The chain combines TRBV20-1 with TRBJ2-1; 11 bases are shared with TRBD2. CDR3 length equals 14 residues. Unmatched junction bases numbered 4, after V lost 3 bases and J lost 6 bases. Per germline, CDR1 DFQATT and CDR2 SNEGSKA (reference sequence). The chain's CDR3 is CSASSLAGGNEQFF. In nucleotides, the CDR3 is TGCAGTGCTAGTAGCCTAGCGGGAGGCAATGAGCAGTTCTTC.

The V call is TRBV29-1, the J call TRBJ1-1, with D possibly matching TRBD1 (6 bases). This CDR3 is built from 12 residues. CDR1 and CDR2 from the germline V gene are SQVTM and ANQGSEA. Trimming took off 7 bases at V and 1 base at J, with 10 bases between the two ends. CDR3 sequence reads: CSAGHGNTEAFF. In nucleotides, the CDR3 is TGCAGCGCGGGACACGGGAACACTGAAGCTTTCTTT.

This clonotype was recorded at least ten times. This chain connects TRBV4-1 to TRBJ1-5; D gene uncertain. The V end was cut by 3 bases, the J end by 1 base, with 10 bases between. Per germline, CDR1 MGHRA and CDR2 YSYEKL. CDR3 length: 15 residues. The DNA of the CDR3 is TGCGCCAGCAGCCAGAGTCACGCCAGCAATCAGCCCCAGCATTTT. It yields the protein CASSQSHASNQPQHF.

This clonotype was counted a few times. The chain recombines TRBV5-1 with TRBJ2-1; TRBD2 aligns across 12 bases. The ends lost 4 bases at V and 9 bases at J; junction bases unmatched: 11. From germline, CDR1 is SGHRS and CDR2 YFSETQ. The CDR3 covers 16 residues. The CDR3 DNA follows: TGCGCCAGCAGCGAGACGGGACTAGCGGGTGCGGCTGAGCAGTTCTTC. This encodes CASSETGLAGAAEQFF.

This clonotype was observed a few times. The chain is built from TRBV20-1 and TRBJ2-7, with unresolved D. The CDR3 loop spans 12 amino acids. V was clipped by 3 bases and J by 0 bases, with 6 bases between them. Per the germline V gene, CDR1 is DFQATT and CDR2 is SNEGSKA (reference sequence). The CDR3 DNA reads TGCAGTGCTAGTCACTTCTCCTACGAGCAGTACTTC. This codes for CSASHFSYEQYF.

In its sample, this clonotype was seen many times. The chain joins TRBV29-1 to TRBJ1-4; no definite D call. V was trimmed by 2 bases and J by 7 bases, leaving 5 bases between them. The CDR3 extends over 11 amino acids. Germline CDR1 reads SQVTM; CDR2 reads ANQGSEA. This chain's CDR3 is CSVELGEKLFF. DNA of the CDR3: TGCAGCGTTGAATTGGGTGAAAAACTGTTTTTT.

This clonotype was recorded many times. The chain recombines TRBV20-1 with TRBJ1-2; no clear D gene. Per germline, CDR1 DFQATT and CDR2 SNEGSKA (reference sequence). Trimming cost V 6 bases and J 14 bases, with 16 bases left between them. This CDR3 contains 10 residues. CDR3 sequence reads: CSAPDVRGTF. In DNA, the CDR3 is TGCAGTGCCCCAGATGTCCGCGGGACCTTC.

This clonotype was seen at least ten times. The rearrangement links TRBV20-1 to TRBJ2-7, with TRBD2 matching 14 bases. The germline CDR1 and CDR2 sequences are DFQATT and SNEGSKA (reference sequence). V lost 6 bases, J lost 2 bases, and 3 bases stayed unmatched. The CDR3 is 14 residues long. The DNA of the CDR3 is TGCAGTGCGCCGACTAGCGGGAGGGCCTACGAGCAGTACTTC. This translates into CSAPTSGRAYEQYF.

This clonotype was detected ten times or more. V is TRBV29-1 and J is TRBJ2-1; 7 nucleotides agree with TRBD1. This CDR3 spans 16 amino acids. Germline V gene lookup returns CDR1 SQVTM and CDR2 ANQGSEA. J was trimmed by 9 bases and V by 6 bases; bases with no gene match: 20. The CDR3 DNA reads as TGCAGCGTCGATGGGCGAGGACGGGACAGTCGGGGTGAGCAGTTCTTC. Its protein is CSVDGRGRDSRGEQFF.

This clonotype was counted ten times or more. The chain couples TRBV18 to TRBJ1-1; maybe TRBD1 (6 bases). The CDR3 has 15 amino acids. V shed 0 bases and J shed 0 bases, with 8 bases lying between them. The germline V gene has CDR1 KGHSH and CDR2 LQKENI. The CDR3 DNA follows: TGTGCCAGCTCACCACCGACAGGAGTGAACACTGAAGCTTTCTTT. Translation: CASSPPTGVNTEAFF.

The V call is TRBV29-1, the J call TRBJ2-1; D remains ambiguous. The germline V gene encodes CDR1 SQVTM and CDR2 ANQGSEA. V lost 6 bases to trimming and J lost 4 bases, with 4 bases between them. This CDR3 is built from 10 residues. The CDR3 nucleotides read TGCAGCGTGGGGTACAATGAGCAGTTCTTC. Its translation: CSVGYNEQFF.